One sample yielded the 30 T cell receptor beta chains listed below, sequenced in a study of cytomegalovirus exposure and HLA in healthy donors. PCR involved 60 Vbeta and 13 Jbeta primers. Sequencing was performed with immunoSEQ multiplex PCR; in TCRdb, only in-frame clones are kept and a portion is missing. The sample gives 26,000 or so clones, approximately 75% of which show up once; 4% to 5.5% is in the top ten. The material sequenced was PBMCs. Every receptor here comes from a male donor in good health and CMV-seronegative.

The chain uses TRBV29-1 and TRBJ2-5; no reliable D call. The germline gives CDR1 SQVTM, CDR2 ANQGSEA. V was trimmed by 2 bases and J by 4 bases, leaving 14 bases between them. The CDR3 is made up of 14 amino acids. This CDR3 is CSVELIITGETQYF. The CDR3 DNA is TGCAGCGTTGAATTGATAATCACGGGAGAGACCCAGTACTTC.

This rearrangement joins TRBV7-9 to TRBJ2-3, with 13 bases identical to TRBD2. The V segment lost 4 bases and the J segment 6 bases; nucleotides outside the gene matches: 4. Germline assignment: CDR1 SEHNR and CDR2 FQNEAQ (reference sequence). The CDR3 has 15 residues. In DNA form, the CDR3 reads TGTGCCAGCAGCTGGGGACTAGCGGGAACGGATACGCAGTATTTT. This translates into CASSWGLAGTDTQYF.

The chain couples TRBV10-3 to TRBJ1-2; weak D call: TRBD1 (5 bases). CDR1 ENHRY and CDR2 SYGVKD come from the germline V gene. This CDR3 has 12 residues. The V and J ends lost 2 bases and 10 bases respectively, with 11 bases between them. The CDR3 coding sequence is TGTGCCATCAGTGAGCCCGGACACCACTACACCTTC. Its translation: CAISEPGHHYTF.

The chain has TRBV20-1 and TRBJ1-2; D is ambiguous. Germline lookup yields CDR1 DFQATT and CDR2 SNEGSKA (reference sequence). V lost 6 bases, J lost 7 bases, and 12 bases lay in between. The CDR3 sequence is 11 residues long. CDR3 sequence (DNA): TGCAGTGCCAAAAAACTTGGTGGCTACACCTTC. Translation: CSAKKLGGYTF.

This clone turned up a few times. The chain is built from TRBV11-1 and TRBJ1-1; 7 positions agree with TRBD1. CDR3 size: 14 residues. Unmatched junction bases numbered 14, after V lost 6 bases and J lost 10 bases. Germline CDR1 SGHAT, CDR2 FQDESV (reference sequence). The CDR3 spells CASRRTGAAGVAFF. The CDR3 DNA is TGTGCCAGCAGACGAACAGGGGCCGCTGGGGTAGCTTTCTTT.

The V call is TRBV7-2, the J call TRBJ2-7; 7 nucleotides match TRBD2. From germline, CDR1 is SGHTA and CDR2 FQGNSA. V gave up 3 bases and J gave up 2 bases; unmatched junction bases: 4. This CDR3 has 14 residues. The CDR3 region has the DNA TGTGCCAGCAGCTTTGCAAGCGGGACCTACGAGCAGTACTTC. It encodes CASSFASGTYEQYF.

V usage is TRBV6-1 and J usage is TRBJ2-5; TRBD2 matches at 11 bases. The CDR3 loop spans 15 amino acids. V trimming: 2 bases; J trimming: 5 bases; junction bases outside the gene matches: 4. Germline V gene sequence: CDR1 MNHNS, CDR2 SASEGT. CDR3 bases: TGTGCCAGCAGTGAATTCACTAGCGGGAGTGAGACCCAGTACTTC. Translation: CASSEFTSGSETQYF.

CDR3 loop: CASSLAGSNEQFF. CDR3 DNA sequence: TGCGCCAGCAGCTTGGCCGGTTCAAATGAGCAGTTCTTC. This chain connects TRBV5-1 to TRBJ2-1; D remains ambiguous. Germline V lookup: CDR1 SGHRS, CDR2 YFSETQ. Trimming removed 0 bases at V and 7 bases at J, with 8 bases between. The CDR3 contains 13 residues. The whole variable domain, filled in from reference TRBV5-1 and TRBJ2-1, reads KAGVTQTPRYLIKTRGQQVTLSCSPISGHRSVSWYQQTPGQGLQFLFEYFSETQRNKGNFPGRFSGRQFSNSRSEMNVSTLELGDSALYLCASSLAGSNEQFFGPGTRLTVL.

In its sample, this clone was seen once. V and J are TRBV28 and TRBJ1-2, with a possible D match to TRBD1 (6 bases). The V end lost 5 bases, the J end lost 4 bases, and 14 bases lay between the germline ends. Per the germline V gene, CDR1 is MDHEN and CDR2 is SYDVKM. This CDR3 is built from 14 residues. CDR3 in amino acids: CASSGTRGRYGYTF. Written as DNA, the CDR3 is TGTGCCAGCAGTGGAACCAGGGGTCGCTATGGCTACACCTTC.

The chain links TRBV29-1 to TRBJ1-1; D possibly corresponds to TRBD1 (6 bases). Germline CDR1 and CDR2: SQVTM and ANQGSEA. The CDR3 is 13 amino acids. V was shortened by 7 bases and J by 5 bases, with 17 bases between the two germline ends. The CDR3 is CSAQGQLGTEAFF. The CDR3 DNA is TGCAGCGCCCAGGGACAACTAGGGACTGAAGCTTTCTTT.

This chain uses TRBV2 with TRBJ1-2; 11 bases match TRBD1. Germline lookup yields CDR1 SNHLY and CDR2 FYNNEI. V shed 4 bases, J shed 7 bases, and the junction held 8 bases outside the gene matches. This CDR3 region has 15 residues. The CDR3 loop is CASSVWDRGVAGYTF. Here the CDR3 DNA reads TGTGCCAGCAGTGTGTGGGACAGGGGGGTGGCTGGCTACACCTTC.

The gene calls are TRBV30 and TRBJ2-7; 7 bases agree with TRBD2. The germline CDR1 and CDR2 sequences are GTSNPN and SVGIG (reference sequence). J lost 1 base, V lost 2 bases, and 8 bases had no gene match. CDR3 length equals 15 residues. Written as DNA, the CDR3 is TGTGCCTGGAGTTTCGGACTAGTGGGGTCCTACGAGCAGTACTTC. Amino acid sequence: CAWSFGLVGSYEQYF.

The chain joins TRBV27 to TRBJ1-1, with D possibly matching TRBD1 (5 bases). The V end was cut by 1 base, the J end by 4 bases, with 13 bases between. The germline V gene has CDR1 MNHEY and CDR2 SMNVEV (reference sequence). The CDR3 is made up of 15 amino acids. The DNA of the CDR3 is TGTGCCAGCAGTTTATATCTTGGACAAATCACTGAAGCTTTCTTT. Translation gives CASSLYLGQITEAFF.

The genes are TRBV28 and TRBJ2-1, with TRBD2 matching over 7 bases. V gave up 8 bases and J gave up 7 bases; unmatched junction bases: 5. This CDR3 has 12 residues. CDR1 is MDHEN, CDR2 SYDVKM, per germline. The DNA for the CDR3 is TGTGCCAGCGGGGGGGGTCCAAATGAGCAGTTCTTC. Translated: CASGGGPNEQFF.

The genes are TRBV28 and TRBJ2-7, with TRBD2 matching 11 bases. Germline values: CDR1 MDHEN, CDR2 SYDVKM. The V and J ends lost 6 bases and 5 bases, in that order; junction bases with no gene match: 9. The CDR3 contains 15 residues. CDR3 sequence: CASSMTSGKSHEQYF. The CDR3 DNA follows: TGTGCCAGCAGCATGACTAGCGGGAAGTCTCACGAGCAGTACTTC.

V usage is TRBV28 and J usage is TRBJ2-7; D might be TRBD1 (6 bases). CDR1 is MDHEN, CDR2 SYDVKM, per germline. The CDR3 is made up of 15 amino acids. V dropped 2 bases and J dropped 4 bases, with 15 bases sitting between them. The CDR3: CASSLLGHVIYEQYF. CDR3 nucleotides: TGTGCCAGCAGTTTACTGGGACACGTCATATACGAGCAGTACTTC.

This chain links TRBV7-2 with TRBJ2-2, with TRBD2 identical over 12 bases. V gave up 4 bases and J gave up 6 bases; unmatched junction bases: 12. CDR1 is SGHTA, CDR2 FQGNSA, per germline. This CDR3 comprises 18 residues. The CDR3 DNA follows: TGTGCCAGCAGCTCCGAAAACTTTGGGACTAGCGGGTCCGGGGAGCTGTTTTTT. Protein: CASSSENFGTSGSGELFF.

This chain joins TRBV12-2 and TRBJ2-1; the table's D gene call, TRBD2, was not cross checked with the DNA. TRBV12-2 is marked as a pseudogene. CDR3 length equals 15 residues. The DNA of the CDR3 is TGTGCAAGTCGCTCCAGAGAGGGTCCGTACAATGAGCAGTTCTTC. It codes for CASRSREGPYNEQFF.

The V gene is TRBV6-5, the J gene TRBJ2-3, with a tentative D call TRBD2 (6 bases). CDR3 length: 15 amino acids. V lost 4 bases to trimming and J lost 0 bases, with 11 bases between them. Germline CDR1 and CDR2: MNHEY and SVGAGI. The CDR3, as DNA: TGTGCCAGCAGTTTACGGACTACTAGCACAGATACGCAGTATTTT. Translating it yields CASSLRTTSTDTQYF.

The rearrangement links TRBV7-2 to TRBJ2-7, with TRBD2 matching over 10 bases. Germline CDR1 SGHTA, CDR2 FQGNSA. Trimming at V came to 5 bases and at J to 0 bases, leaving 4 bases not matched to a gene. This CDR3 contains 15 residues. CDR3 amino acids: CASSRLAGASYEQYF. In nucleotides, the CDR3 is TGTGCCAGCAGCCGACTAGCGGGTGCCTCCTACGAGCAGTACTTC.

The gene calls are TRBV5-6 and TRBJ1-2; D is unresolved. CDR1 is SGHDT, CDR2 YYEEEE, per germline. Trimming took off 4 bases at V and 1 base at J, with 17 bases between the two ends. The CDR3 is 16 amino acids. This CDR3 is CASSPWPGLDNYGYTF. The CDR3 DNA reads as TGTGCCAGCAGCCCATGGCCGGGTCTGGATAACTATGGCTACACCTTC.

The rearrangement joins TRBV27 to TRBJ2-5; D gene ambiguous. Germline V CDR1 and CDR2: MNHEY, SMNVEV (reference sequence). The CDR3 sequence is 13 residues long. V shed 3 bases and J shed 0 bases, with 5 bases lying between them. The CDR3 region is CASSFGYQETQYF. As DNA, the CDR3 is TGTGCCAGCAGTTTCGGGTACCAAGAGACCCAGTACTTC.

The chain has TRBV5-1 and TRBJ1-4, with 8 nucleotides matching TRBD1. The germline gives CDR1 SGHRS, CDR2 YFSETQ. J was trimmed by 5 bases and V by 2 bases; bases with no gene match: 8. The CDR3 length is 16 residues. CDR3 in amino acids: CASSLSSGGSNEKLFF. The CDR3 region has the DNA TGCGCCAGCAGCTTATCCTCAGGGGGCTCAAATGAAAAACTGTTTTTT.

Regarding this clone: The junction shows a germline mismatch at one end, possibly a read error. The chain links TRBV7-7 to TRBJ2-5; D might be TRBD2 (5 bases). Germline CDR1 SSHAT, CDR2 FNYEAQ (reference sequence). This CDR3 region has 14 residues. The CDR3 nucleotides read TGTGCTAGCAGCTTAGAAGGCGGGTCCGGGACCCAGTACTTC. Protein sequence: CASSLEGGSGTQYF. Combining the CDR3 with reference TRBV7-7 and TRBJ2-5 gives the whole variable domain GAGVSQSPRYKVTKRGQDVTLRCDPISSHATLYWYQQALGQGPEFLTYFNYEAQPDKSGLPSDRFSAERPEGSISTLTIQRTEQRDSAMYRCASSLEGGSGTQYFGPGTRLLVL.

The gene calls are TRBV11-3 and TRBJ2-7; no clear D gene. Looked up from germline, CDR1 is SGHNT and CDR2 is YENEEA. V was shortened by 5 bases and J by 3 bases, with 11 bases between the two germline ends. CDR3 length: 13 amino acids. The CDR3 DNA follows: TGTGCCAGCAGCCTCCTATCGGGCTACGAGCAGTACTTC. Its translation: CASSLLSGYEQYF.

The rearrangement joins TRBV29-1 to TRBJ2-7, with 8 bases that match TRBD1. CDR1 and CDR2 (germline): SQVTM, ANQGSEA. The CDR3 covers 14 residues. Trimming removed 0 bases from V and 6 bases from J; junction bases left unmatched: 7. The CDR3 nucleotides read TGCAGCGTTGAAGAAGGCAGGGGGCCCGGCGAGCAGTACTTC. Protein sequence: CSVEEGRGPGEQYF.

CDR3 loop: CASNGLAGGPGRFF. CDR3 DNA sequence: TGTGCCAGTAACGGACTAGCGGGAGGGCCGGGTCGGTTCTTC. The genes are TRBV19 and TRBJ2-1, with 15 nucleotides matching TRBD2. The V segment lost 7 bases and the J segment 15 bases; nucleotides outside the gene matches: 10. This CDR3 contains 14 residues. In germline, CDR1 is LNHDA, CDR2 SQIVND (reference sequence).

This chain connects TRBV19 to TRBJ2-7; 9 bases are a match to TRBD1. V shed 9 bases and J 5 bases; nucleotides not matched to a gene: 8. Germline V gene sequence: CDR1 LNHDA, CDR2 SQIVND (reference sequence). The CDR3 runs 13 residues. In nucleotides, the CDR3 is TGTGCCAGCAAGGGACAGGGCTTGCACGAGCAGTACTTC. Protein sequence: CASKGQGLHEQYF.

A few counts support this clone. This CDR3 is CASSQDFSGGPETQYF. The CDR3 DNA is TGTGCCAGCAGCCAAGATTTTAGCGGGGGGCCAGAGACCCAGTACTTC. The chain has TRBV4-2 and TRBJ2-5; 10 bases fit TRBD2. From germline, CDR1 is LGHNA and CDR2 YNFKEQ. The junction had 5 bases not matched to a gene; V was cut back by 0 bases and J by 4 bases. This CDR3 region has 16 residues.

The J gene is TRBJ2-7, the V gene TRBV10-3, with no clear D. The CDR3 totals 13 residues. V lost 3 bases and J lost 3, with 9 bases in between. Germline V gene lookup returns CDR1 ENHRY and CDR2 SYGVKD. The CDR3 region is CAISDEVVYEQYF. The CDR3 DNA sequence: TGTGCCATCAGTGATGAGGTCGTCTACGAGCAGTACTTC.